This TCR beta chain was obtained from a study of CD8 T cells in Susac syndrome. Germline V lookup: CDR1 SGHRS, CDR2 YFSETQ. CDR3 length equals 14 residues. With 6 bases clipped from V and 5 bases from J, the junction kept 8 bases outside the gene matches. High-throughput TCR beta sequencing covered peripheral CD8+ and CD4+ T cells. Healthy donors formed controls matched for age and sex. RNA totalling about 0.45 to 1 ug underwent reverse transcription with random hexamers. The amplification used immunoSEQ multiplex PCR on TCR beta CDR3; it spanned 54 Vbeta and 13 Jbeta. Via MiXCR, TCRdb re-called the immunoSEQ multiplex PCR reads, giving one row per CDR3 protein. The sample yields approximately 22,000 distinct CDR3 sequences, 90% to 95% seen once.

Source material: CD8+ T cells from PBMCs. The TCR originated in a human donor in good health. The chain joins TRBV5-1 to TRBJ2-3; 8 bases agree with TRBD1. CDR3 in amino acids: CASIGQGSRDTQYF. CDR3 nucleotide sequence: TGCGCCAGCATCGGACAGGGAAGCCGAGATACGCAGTATTTT.